Each of the 11 T cell receptor beta chains below was sequenced from the same sample in a study of blood T cell repertoires in COVID-19. The table came from immunoSEQ multiplex PCR; TCRdb's copy has only in-frame clones and leaves some out. The sample includes tens of thousands of clones, roughly 70% of them seen just once. The material sequenced was peripheral blood. The origin of the receptors is a human donor with acute or convalescent COVID-19. The donor label of this sample is uncertain.

V gene TRBV21-1 combines with J gene TRBJ1-1; the table's D gene call, TRBD1, was not cross checked with the DNA. TRBV21-1 is marked as a pseudogene. This CDR3 has 18 amino acids. The CDR3 DNA follows: TGTGCCAGCAGCAAAGTTGGAGAGTTGGACAGGGGGTGCGCTGAAGCTTTCTTT. Translation gives CASSKVGELDRGCAEAFF.

The CDR3 sequence: CASSLASGGFSSYNEQFF. CDR3 in DNA: TGTGCCAGCAGCTTAGCCAGCGGGGGGTTCAGCTCCTACAATGAGCAGTTCTTC. This chain uses TRBV5-6 with TRBJ2-1; TRBD2 agrees at 9 bases. The germline V gene has CDR1 SGHDT and CDR2 YYEEEE. Unmatched junction bases numbered 9, after V lost 2 bases and J lost 0 bases. The CDR3 covers 18 residues.

This rearrangement joins TRBV4-2 to TRBJ2-7; D is unresolved. Trimming took 3 bases from V and 3 from J, leaving 9 bases between them. The germline CDR1 and CDR2 sequences are LGHNA and YNFKEQ. CDR3 length equals 13 residues. In DNA, the CDR3 is TGTGCCAGCAGCCAGGGCTGGAACTACGAGCAGTACTTC. Its translation: CASSQGWNYEQYF.

This chain uses TRBV7-9 with TRBJ1-2, with D hard to call. The germline CDR1 and CDR2 sequences are SEHNR and FQNEAQ (reference sequence). CDR3 length equals 13 residues. V was cut by 3 bases and J by 0 bases, with 5 bases left in between. CDR3 region: CASSFGANYGYTF. CDR3 coding DNA: TGTGCCAGCAGCTTCGGGGCTAACTATGGCTACACCTTC.

This chain uses TRBV19 with TRBJ1-3, with D uncertain. Trimming removed 11 bases at V and 0 bases at J, with 14 bases between. Germline-derived CDR1 and CDR2 are LNHDA and SQIVND (reference sequence). The CDR3 is 14 residues long. CDR3 nucleotides: TGTGCCTCCTCCTGGCGGGACTCTGGAAACACCATATATTTT. Its protein is CASSWRDSGNTIYF.

The chain joins TRBV28 to TRBJ1-2; 9 bases agree with TRBD1. V shed 8 bases, J shed 7 bases, and the junction held 11 bases outside the gene matches. The CDR3 is 14 amino acids. CDR1 and CDR2 (germline): MDHEN, SYDVKM. Here the CDR3 DNA reads TGTGCCAGCCGCCGGCGGGGACAGGGCTTTGGCTACACCTTC. It encodes CASRRRGQGFGYTF.

The chain combines TRBV2 with TRBJ2-1; D is unresolved. Germline V gene lookup returns CDR1 SNHLY and CDR2 FYNNEI. The V gene lost 5 bases and the J gene lost 1 base, with 12 bases spanning the gap. The CDR3 is made up of 15 amino acids. CDR3: CASSRSTKSYNEQFF. DNA of the CDR3: TGTGCCAGCAGTCGTAGCACTAAGTCCTACAATGAGCAGTTCTTC. The whole variable domain, filled in from reference TRBV2 and TRBJ2-1, reads EPEVTQTPSHQVTQMGQEVILRCVPISNHLYFYWYRQILGQKVEFLVSFYNNEISEKSEIFDDQFSVERPDGSNFTLKIRSTKLEDSAMYFCASSRSTKSYNEQFFGPGTRLTVL.

The chain uses TRBV11-2 and TRBJ2-1, with 7 bases fitting TRBD1. J was trimmed by 5 bases and V by 4 bases; bases with no gene match: 8. CDR1 is SGHAT, CDR2 FQNNGV, per germline. The CDR3 runs to 15 residues. In nucleotides, the CDR3 is TGTGCCAGCAGCTCGGCAGACAGGGCCAACAATGAGCAGTTCTTC. This translates into CASSSADRANNEQFF. The full variable domain, in which reference TRBV11-2 and TRBJ2-1 provide the parts outside the CDR3, is EAGVAQSPRYKIIEKRQSVAFWCNPISGHATLYWYQQILGQGPKLLIQFQNNGVVDDSQLPKDRFSAERLKGVDSTLKIQPAKLEDSAVYLCASSSADRANNEQFFGPGTRLTVL.

This clone was picked up a small number of times. The chain is built from TRBV6-5 and TRBJ2-1; 9 bases are a match to TRBD1. CDR1 and CDR2 (germline): MNHEY, SVGAGI. CDR3 length: 16 amino acids. V lost 2 bases and J lost 6; bases outside the gene matches: 8. The CDR3 protein is CASSYGPGQGVNEQFF. The CDR3 DNA sequence: TGTGCCAGCAGTTACGGACCGGGACAGGGTGTCAATGAGCAGTTCTTC.

As regards this clone: The sample carries other DNA sequences with the same CDR3. The rearrangement links TRBV28 to TRBJ1-5; possibly TRBD1 for D (6 bases). Germline V gives CDR1 MDHEN, CDR2 SYDVKM. V lost 5 bases and J lost 4, with 9 bases in between. The CDR3 extends over 13 amino acids. CDR3 DNA: TGTGCCAGCAGTGACAGGTTAAATCAGCCCCAGCATTTT. Translating gives CASSDRLNQPQHF.

The V gene is TRBV3-1 (or the pseudogene TRBV3-2), the J gene TRBJ2-2, with 8 bases fitting TRBD2. J lost 4 bases, V lost 2 bases, and 12 bases had no gene match. Germline CDR1 LGHDT, CDR2 YNNKEL (reference sequence). This CDR3 contains 18 residues. The CDR3, as DNA: TGTGCCAGCAGCCAAAAGATTTGGACTAGCCATGGCACCGGGGAGCTGTTTTTT. Translated, it gives CASSQKIWTSHGTGELFF.